Shown below are 32 T cell receptor beta chains from a single sample sequenced in a study of cytomegalovirus exposure and HLA in healthy donors (dated by TCRdb to 2015 to 2018). The library relied on the immunoSEQ multiplex PCR assay. A mixture of 60 forward primers for TCR Vbeta segments and 13 reverse primers for TCR Jbeta segments was used in the multiplex PCR. Drawn from immuneACCESS, this table holds only the in-frame rearrangements with V and J called that TCRdb kept. Clones are partly lost; checked studies trace under half to an unresolved V gene and leave the rest unexplained. A total of roughly 130,000 clones appear in this sample, 82% of them only once. The ten top clones hold 11% of the sample. The source material was PBMCs. These receptors all come from a male donor in good health and CMV-seropositive.

The rearrangement links TRBV27 to TRBJ1-1, with D possibly TRBD1 on 6 matching bases. The germline V gene encodes CDR1 MNHEY and CDR2 SMNVEV (reference sequence). Trimming took off 6 bases at V and 1 base at J, with 9 bases between the two ends. The CDR3 has 13 residues. In nucleotides, the CDR3 is TGTGCCAGCAGCACCAGGGGGAACACTGAAGCTTTCTTT. Residues: CASSTRGNTEAFF.

This chain connects TRBV19 to TRBJ2-7; 7 nucleotides align to TRBD1. J gave up 1 base and V 6 bases, and 3 bases lay outside the gene matches. Germline lookup yields CDR1 LNHDA and CDR2 SQIVND (reference sequence). This CDR3 spans 13 amino acids. CDR3 coding DNA: TGTGCCAGTAGCCTACAGGGGTCCTACGAGCAGTACTTC. Translated: CASSLQGSYEQYF.

This clone was found once. The junction and the germline gene differ at one end; a read error may be behind it. V is TRBV18 and J is TRBJ2-1; 12 positions agree with TRBD2. CDR1 is KGHSH, CDR2 LQKENI, per germline. CDR3 length equals 14 residues. The CDR3 here is CASRTSGGNNEQLF. DNA of the CDR3: TGTGCCAGCCGAACTAGCGGGGGGAACAATGAGCAGCTCTTC.

J is TRBJ2-7 and V is TRBV6-1, with 7 nucleotides matching TRBD2. Germline V CDR1 and CDR2: MNHNS, SASEGT. V gave up 10 bases and J gave up 3 bases; unmatched junction bases: 15. The CDR3 runs 15 residues. CDR3 in amino acids: CATDLTSASVYEQYF. The CDR3 coding sequence is TGTGCCACAGACTTAACTAGCGCCTCAGTCTACGAGCAGTACTTC.

The chain carries TRBV7-2 and TRBJ2-7; 9 bases line up with TRBD2. This CDR3 spans 14 amino acids. Per germline, CDR1 SGHTA and CDR2 FQGNSA. With 4 bases clipped from V and 3 bases from J, the junction kept 4 bases outside the gene matches. The DNA of the CDR3 is TGTGCCAGCAGCTGGAGGACTAGCGACTACGAGCAGTACTTC. Protein: CASSWRTSDYEQYF.

The CDR3 DNA sequence: TGTGCCAGCAGCCCTGACTTGAGCTCCTACAATGAGCAGTTCTTC. This codes for CASSPDLSSYNEQFF. V is TRBV9 and J is TRBJ2-1; D uncertain. This CDR3 is built from 15 residues. Between the trimmed V and J ends, which lost 4 bases and 0 bases, there was a span of 11 bases. Germline V lookup: CDR1 SGDLS, CDR2 YYNGEE. Variable domain in full (rest from reference TRBV9 and TRBJ2-1): DSGVTQTPKHLITATGQRVTLRCSPRSGDLSVYWYQQSLDQGLQFLIQYYNGEERAKGNILERFSAQQFPDLHSELNLSSLELGDSALYFCASSPDLSSYNEQFFGPGTRLTVL.

V and J are TRBV19 and TRBJ1-4; maybe TRBD1 (5 bases). Trimming pared 3 bases from V and 0 bases from J, leaving 11 bases between. CDR1 and CDR2 from the germline V gene are LNHDA and SQIVND (reference sequence). There are 16 residues in the CDR3. This chain's CDR3 is CASSIGEGTTNEKLFF. The CDR3 region has the DNA TGTGCCAGTAGTATCGGGGAGGGGACAACTAATGAAAAACTGTTTTTT.

The chain links TRBV5-8 to TRBJ2-3; weak D call: TRBD1 (6 bases). The CDR3 is 14 amino acids. The germline V gene encodes CDR1 SGHTS and CDR2 YDEGEE. Trimming shortened V by 2 bases and J by 6 bases, and 13 bases separated the two germline ends. This chain's CDR3 is CASSLGQPRDTQYF. The CDR3 DNA is TGTGCCAGCAGCTTAGGACAGCCGCGGGATACGCAGTATTTT.

The chain combines TRBV29-1 with TRBJ1-1, with TRBD1 as a possible D gene (5 bases). V was cut by 6 bases and J by 4 bases, with 18 bases left in between. The CDR3 sequence is 14 residues long. Per germline, CDR1 SQVTM and CDR2 ANQGSEA. Written as DNA, the CDR3 is TGCAGCGTGGGGGGACCAGGGACGGGCACTGAAGCTTTCTTT. Protein sequence: CSVGGPGTGTEAFF.

J is TRBJ1-2 and V is TRBV6-5; D gene unclear. V was pared by 6 bases and J by 2 bases, with 13 bases between. Germline CDR1 reads MNHEY; CDR2 reads SVGAGI. CDR3 length: 14 amino acids. The CDR3 DNA reads TGTGCCAGCAGCTCCCCGGCGCGGAACTATGGCTACACCTTC. Translation gives CASSSPARNYGYTF.

The chain recombines TRBV29-1 with TRBJ2-7; D possibly corresponds to TRBD2 (5 bases). Germline loops: CDR1 SQVTM, CDR2 ANQGSEA. CDR3 length: 12 residues. V lost 7 bases and J 6 bases, leaving 16 bases between the germline ends. The CDR3 region is CSAITSNGEQYF. CDR3 DNA: TGCAGCGCCATAACTAGTAACGGCGAGCAGTACTTC.

This clone was counted a single time. The J gene is TRBJ1-2, the V gene TRBV4-3; possibly TRBD1 for D (5 bases). V dropped 4 bases and J dropped 8 bases, with 23 bases sitting between them. CDR3 size: 16 residues. Germline-derived CDR1 and CDR2 are LGHNA and YSLEER. The DNA of the CDR3 is TGCGCCAGCAGCCGCCTTGAACGCGGGGCAGAAGAGGGCTACACCTTC. Encoded protein: CASSRLERGAEEGYTF.

The chain carries TRBV19 and TRBJ1-5; D might be TRBD1 (6 bases). The CDR3 loop spans 17 amino acids. V lost 0 bases and J lost 3, with 15 bases in between. Germline CDR1 is LNHDA and CDR2 is SQIVND (reference sequence). CDR3 amino acids: CASSIEAPQGANQPQHF. The CDR3 DNA sequence: TGTGCCAGTAGTATAGAGGCCCCACAGGGAGCCAATCAGCCCCAGCATTTT.

The chain employs TRBV28 and TRBJ2-5, with D tentatively TRBD2 (5 bases). The CDR3 consists of 11 residues. V was trimmed by 3 bases and J by 7 bases, leaving 6 bases between them. Germline CDR1 MDHEN, CDR2 SYDVKM. The CDR3 loop is CASSFAGTQYF. CDR3 nucleotides: TGTGCCAGCAGTTTCGCGGGGACCCAGTACTTC.

The rearrangement uses TRBV7-9 and TRBJ2-2; TRBD2 is a possible D gene (6 bases). The CDR3 extends over 15 amino acids. V lost 5 bases to trimming and J lost 4 bases, with 14 bases between them. CDR1 SEHNR and CDR2 FQNEAQ come from the germline V gene (reference sequence). The CDR3 bases are TGTGCCAGCAGCCCGGAGGCGGGGTTCACCGGGGAGCTGTTTTTT. Protein product: CASSPEAGFTGELFF.

The V call is TRBV27, the J call TRBJ2-3, with TRBD2 identical over 11 bases. The length of the CDR3 is 19 residues. The trim removed 0 bases at V and 5 bases at J, leaving 13 bases unmatched. CDR1 is MNHEY and CDR2 is SMNVEV in the germline V gene (reference sequence). CDR3 in DNA: TGTGCCAGCAGTTTATCGATAACGGTAGCGGGAGGGGCAGGAGATACGCAGTATTTT. It specifies CASSLSITVAGGAGDTQYF.

The CDR3 DNA follows: TGTGCCAGCAGTTTTGCGACAGGGGTAAAAAATGAGCAGTTCTTC. This sequence encodes CASSFATGVKNEQFF. J is TRBJ2-1 and V is TRBV28, with 8 bases identical to TRBD1. J gave up 7 bases and V 3 bases, and 8 bases lay outside the gene matches. In germline, CDR1 is MDHEN, CDR2 SYDVKM. This CDR3 region has 15 residues.

To note about this clone: The sample holds other DNA sequences that translate to the same CDR3. This rearrangement joins TRBV15 to TRBJ2-5; a weak D match, TRBD2 (6 bases). V was pared by 0 bases and J by 5 bases, with 7 bases between. Germline V gene sequence: CDR1 LNHNV, CDR2 YYDKDF (reference sequence). This CDR3 comprises 13 residues. The CDR3 loop reads CATSRDRGETQYF. CDR3 DNA: TGTGCCACCAGCAGAGATCGGGGGGAGACCCAGTACTTC.

This clone has only one observation. This chain connects TRBV9 to TRBJ2-7, with 7 bases matching TRBD1. The germline V gene has CDR1 SGDLS and CDR2 YYNGEE. This CDR3 is built from 15 residues. Trimming removed 5 bases from V and 2 bases from J; junction bases left unmatched: 10. The CDR3 loop reads CASSGTGAPTYEQYF. Written as DNA, the CDR3 is TGTGCCAGCAGTGGTACAGGGGCCCCTACCTACGAGCAGTACTTC.

The count of this clone is one. The chain recombines TRBV18 with TRBJ2-5; D is ambiguous. CDR3 length equals 13 residues. CDR1 and CDR2 from the germline V gene are KGHSH and LQKENI. V lost 2 bases and J 5 bases, leaving 9 bases between the germline ends. CDR3 sequence: CASSPVGRETQYF. In nucleotides, the CDR3 is TGTGCCAGCTCACCAGTCGGCAGGGAGACCCAGTACTTC.

The V gene is TRBV9, the J gene TRBJ2-7; weak D call: TRBD2 (6 bases). Germline CDR1 reads SGDLS; CDR2 reads YYNGEE. CDR3 length: 13 residues. With 3 bases removed from V and 4 bases from J, the gap between germline ends came to 11 bases. This chain's CDR3 is CASSGRAGYEQYF. For the CDR3, the DNA is TGTGCCAGCAGCGGGAGGGCCGGGTACGAGCAGTACTTC.

This chain connects TRBV19 to TRBJ2-7, with D perhaps TRBD2 (6 bases). In germline, CDR1 is LNHDA, CDR2 SQIVND (reference sequence). V gave up 11 bases and J gave up 2 bases, with 16 bases separating them. The CDR3 has 13 residues. In nucleotides, the CDR3 is TGTGCCTCCACGGGAGAGTCTCCCTACGAGCAGTACTTC. It yields the protein CASTGESPYEQYF.

The J gene is TRBJ2-1, the V gene TRBV11-3, with D perhaps TRBD2 (5 bases). This CDR3 comprises 17 residues. Germline-derived CDR1 and CDR2 are SGHNT and YENEEA. The ends were cut back, 0 bases at V and 0 bases at J, with 12 bases in the middle. This CDR3 is CASSLDGNGYSYNEQFF. The DNA for the CDR3 is TGTGCCAGCAGCTTAGACGGGAACGGGTACTCCTACAATGAGCAGTTCTTC.

The chain uses TRBV27 and TRBJ1-1; tentatively, D is TRBD1 (5 bases). The CDR3 spans 14 residues. V was cut by 4 bases and J by 5 bases, with 14 bases left in between. From germline, CDR1 is MNHEY and CDR2 SMNVEV (reference sequence). CDR3 amino acids: CASSSSPGVTEAFF. In nucleotides, the CDR3 is TGTGCCAGCAGTTCATCCCCGGGGGTGACTGAAGCTTTCTTT.

The chain has TRBV4-3 and TRBJ2-7, with 9 nucleotides matching TRBD2. The CDR3 is 20 amino acids. Germline CDR1 and CDR2: LGHNA and YSLEER. V shed 4 bases, J shed 6 bases, and the junction held 25 bases outside the gene matches. The CDR3 DNA follows: TGCGCCAGCAGCCCTGAGGGGGCGGGGGGGGGCACGGGGGATAGTACCGAGCAGTACTTC. Translated: CASSPEGAGGGTGDSTEQYF.

The chain carries TRBV6-1 and TRBJ2-3; tentative D call: TRBD2 (6 bases). The ends were cut back, 8 bases at V and 4 bases at J, with 16 bases in the middle. Germline V gives CDR1 MNHNS, CDR2 SASEGT. CDR3 size: 14 residues. For the CDR3, the DNA is TGTGCCAGCGGAACTAGCCCGCGAGCAGATACGCAGTATTTT. This translates into CASGTSPRADTQYF.

The chain couples TRBV5-1 to TRBJ2-5; D gene unclear. The germline V gene has CDR1 SGHRS and CDR2 YFSETQ. Deletions cut 2 bases from V and 1 base from J, with 6 bases between. The CDR3 is 13 residues long. The CDR3 here is CASSFDSQETQYF. CDR3 DNA: TGCGCCAGCAGCTTCGACTCCCAAGAGACCCAGTACTTC. Full variable domain (remainder filled in from reference TRBV5-1 and TRBJ2-5): KAGVTQTPRYLIKTRGQQVTLSCSPISGHRSVSWYQQTPGQGLQFLFEYFSETQRNKGNFPGRFSGRQFSNSRSEMNVSTLELGDSALYLCASSFDSQETQYFGPGTRLLVL.

V is TRBV6-5 and J is TRBJ1-4; D gene ambiguous. CDR1 is MNHEY, CDR2 SVGAGI, per germline. Trimming left V 1 base short and J 5 bases short, with 11 bases between. The CDR3 consists of 15 residues. CDR3 DNA sequence: TGTGCCAGCAGTTACTTGGCAGCAGGAAATGAAAAACTGTTTTTT. It encodes CASSYLAAGNEKLFF.

The chain employs TRBV29-1 and TRBJ2-5; 7 bases are shared with TRBD1. The CDR3 runs to 14 residues. Germline CDR1 reads SQVTM; CDR2 reads ANQGSEA. V lost 7 bases and J lost 5; bases outside the gene matches: 13. CDR3 nucleotide sequence: TGCAGCGCCGGGGACAGCCGGAAGGGGGAGACCCAGTACTTC. Its translation: CSAGDSRKGETQYF.

The chain uses TRBV11-2 and TRBJ2-7; no definite D call. The germline CDR1 and CDR2 sequences are SGHAT and FQNNGV. This CDR3 is built from 13 residues. The V end was cut by 0 bases, the J end by 3 bases, with 6 bases between. The CDR3 reads CASSLEQNYEQYF. The CDR3 bases are TGTGCCAGCAGCTTAGAGCAGAACTACGAGCAGTACTTC.

This chain links TRBV6-5 with TRBJ2-5, with 9 positions matching TRBD2. V trimming: 7 bases; J trimming: 2 bases; junction bases outside the gene matches: 8. The germline CDR1 and CDR2 sequences are MNHEY and SVGAGI. CDR3 length: 15 amino acids. CDR3 amino acids: CASTQLAGPQETQYF. CDR3 sequence (DNA): TGTGCCAGCACCCAACTAGCGGGCCCACAAGAGACCCAGTACTTC.

The chain joins TRBV7-3 to TRBJ2-3, with TRBD2 matching 12 bases. With 4 bases clipped from V and 3 bases from J, the junction kept 8 bases outside the gene matches. The length of the CDR3 is 17 residues. From germline, CDR1 is SGHTA and CDR2 FQGTGA. The CDR3 DNA reads as TGTGCCAGCAGCTCCGGAACTAGCGGGAGGCTAACAGATACGCAGTATTTT. It yields the protein CASSSGTSGRLTDTQYF.